The next 29 T cell receptor beta chains were all read from a single sample in a study of blood T cell repertoires in COVID-19. Generated by immunoSEQ multiplex PCR, the TCRdb table keeps only in-frame clones and is missing some. The sample lists about 280,000 clones; 83% were seen once. Sequencing used peripheral blood. Receptor source: a woman aged 45-60 years who had recovered from COVID-19.

This rearrangement joins TRBV10-2 to TRBJ2-3; 10 nucleotides line up with TRBD2. CDR1 is WSHSY, CDR2 SAAADI, per germline. CDR3 length equals 14 residues. The ends lost 8 bases at V and 0 bases at J; junction bases unmatched: 2. The CDR3 spells CASLTSGSTDTQYF. For the CDR3, the DNA is TGCGCCAGCTTGACTAGCGGGAGCACAGATACGCAGTATTTT.

This chain joins TRBV10-3 and TRBJ1-5, with D perhaps matching TRBD1 (5 bases). This CDR3 region has 16 residues. The V end was cut by 4 bases, the J end by 4 bases, with 17 bases between. Germline lookup yields CDR1 ENHRY and CDR2 SYGVKD. The CDR3 protein is CAISGAASQGNQPQHF. In DNA form, the CDR3 reads TGTGCCATCAGTGGGGCAGCTAGTCAGGGTAATCAGCCCCAGCATTTT.

In DNA, the CDR3 is TGTGCCAGCAGCGTCGCCGGAAGGGGATGGAACACCGGGGAGCTGTTTTTT. Amino acids: CASSVAGRGWNTGELFF. This chain links TRBV9 with TRBJ2-2, with a possible D match to TRBD1 (5 bases). Germline V gene data show CDR1 as SGDLS and CDR2 as YYNGEE. There are 17 residues in the CDR3. The V gene lost 2 bases and the J gene lost 1 base, with 15 bases spanning the gap.

The chain carries TRBV7-8 and TRBJ2-7; 7 positions match TRBD2. The CDR3 consists of 15 residues. V trimming: 4 bases; J trimming: 3 bases; junction bases outside the gene matches: 9. Per the germline V gene, CDR1 is SGHVS and CDR2 is FQNEAQ. The CDR3 region is CASSYRLAGNYEQYF. The CDR3 DNA sequence: TGTGCCAGCAGCTACCGACTAGCCGGGAACTACGAGCAGTACTTC.

CDR3 nucleotides: TGTGCCAGCAGCCCAGGACTCCTTGGGGCCCAGTACTTC. It encodes CASSPGLLGAQYF. This sequence joins TRBV7-9 and TRBJ2-5; D possibly corresponds to TRBD2 (5 bases). The CDR3 consists of 13 residues. The V gene's germline CDR1 is SEHNR and CDR2 FQNEAQ (reference sequence). Trimming pared 5 bases from V and 9 bases from J, leaving 16 bases between.

The J gene is TRBJ2-7, the V gene TRBV5-5; 7 bases match TRBD2. The CDR3 runs to 12 residues. J lost 6 bases, V lost 4 bases, and 4 bases had no gene match. CDR1 is SGHKS and CDR2 is YYEKEE in the germline V gene (reference sequence). In DNA form, the CDR3 reads TGTGCCAGCAGCACATGGACTAGCGAGCAGTACTTC. Its protein is CASSTWTSEQYF. Together with reference TRBV5-5 and TRBJ2-7, the CDR3 gives the full variable domain: DAGVTQSPTHLIKTRGQQVTLRCSPISGHKSVSWYQQVLGQGPQFIFQYYEKEERGRGNFPDRFSARQFPNYSSELNVNALLLGDSALYLCASSTWTSEQYFGPGTRLTVT.

This clone was counted between two and nine times. This chain joins TRBV7-2 and TRBJ1-6; D is possibly TRBD1 (6 bases). Germline V CDR1 and CDR2: SGHTA, FQGNSA. There are 15 residues in the CDR3. Trimming removed 4 bases at V and 7 bases at J, with 14 bases between. This CDR3 reads CASSYSGQQNSPLHF. DNA for the CDR3: TGTGCCAGCAGCTATTCCGGACAGCAAAATTCACCCCTCCACTTT.

The chain combines TRBV29-1 with TRBJ2-3; 9 positions agree with TRBD1. Germline V lookup: CDR1 SQVTM, CDR2 ANQGSEA. J was trimmed by 3 bases and V by 4 bases; bases with no gene match: 11. The CDR3 is made up of 16 amino acids. DNA of the CDR3: TGCAGCGTTGGATCGGGACAGGGAAGGAGGACAGATACGCAGTATTTT. Amino acid sequence: CSVGSGQGRRTDTQYF.

This chain joins TRBV7-2 and TRBJ2-3, with 11 nucleotides matching TRBD2. CDR1 SGHTA and CDR2 FQGNSA come from the germline V gene. This CDR3 contains 14 residues. Trimming at V came to 6 bases and at J to 4 bases, leaving 3 bases not matched to a gene. CDR3 protein: CASSFSGGADTQYF. CDR3 nucleotides: TGTGCCAGCAGTTTTAGCGGGGGGGCAGATACGCAGTATTTT.

This chain uses TRBV29-1 with TRBJ1-5; D perhaps matches TRBD1 (5 bases). This CDR3 has 12 residues. Trimming stripped 6 bases from V and 4 bases from J, with 10 bases between. Germline values: CDR1 SQVTM, CDR2 ANQGSEA. CDR3 sequence: CSVRDVNQPQHF. CDR3 sequence (DNA): TGCAGCGTGCGGGACGTAAATCAGCCCCAGCATTTT.

The gene calls are TRBV10-3 and TRBJ2-3, with 8 bases matching TRBD1. CDR3 length: 17 residues. Germline V CDR1 and CDR2: ENHRY, SYGVKD. V gave up 4 bases and J gave up 2 bases; unmatched junction bases: 11. CDR3 DNA: TGTGCCATCAGTGTGGCAGGGGGCTTAACCATCACAGATACGCAGTATTTT. Translation: CAISVAGGLTITDTQYF.

The chain uses TRBV29-1 and TRBJ2-5; D is undetermined. The CDR3 contains 13 residues. V lost 3 bases to trimming and J lost 2 bases, with 10 bases between them. Germline CDR1 reads SQVTM; CDR2 reads ANQGSEA. The CDR3 DNA is TGCAGCGTTGATTATAGGCGGCAAGAGACCCAGTACTTC. Translation: CSVDYRRQETQYF.

V and J are TRBV15 and TRBJ1-1, with D maybe TRBD1 (5 bases). The CDR3 runs 15 residues. CDR1 and CDR2 (germline): LNHNV, YYDKDF (reference sequence). The ends were cut back, 6 bases at V and 0 bases at J, with 14 bases in the middle. CDR3 DNA sequence: TGTGCCACCAGGGGATATACAGGTTTGAACACTGAAGCTTTCTTT. Its protein product is CATRGYTGLNTEAFF.

The chain links TRBV28 to TRBJ1-1, with D unresolved. CDR1 and CDR2 from the germline V gene are MDHEN and SYDVKM. This CDR3 has 11 amino acids. Trimming pared 5 bases from V and 6 bases from J, leaving 7 bases between. In nucleotides, the CDR3 is TGTGCCAGCAGTCTGAGGTCTGAAGCTTTCTTT. Translated, it gives CASSLRSEAFF.

The chain combines TRBV7-2 with TRBJ2-5, with 16 bases identical to TRBD2. Per the germline V gene, CDR1 is SGHTA and CDR2 is FQGNSA. After removal of 5 bases from V and 4 bases from J, the junction contained 7 bases not matched to a gene. The CDR3 runs 17 residues. CDR3 nucleotide sequence: TGTGCCAGCAGCCCGGGACTAGCGGGAGGGCCGAGAGAGACCCAGTACTTC. Protein sequence: CASSPGLAGGPRETQYF. Full variable domain (remainder filled in from reference TRBV7-2 and TRBJ2-5): GAGVSQSPSNKVTEKGKDVELRCDPISGHTALYWYRQSLGQGLEFLIYFQGNSAPDKSGLPSDRFSAERTGGSVSTLTIQRTQQEDSAVYLCASSPGLAGGPRETQYFGPGTRLLVL.

CDR3 bases: TGTGCCAGCAGTCTAAAACAGGGTTCCCCTGTCCGTGAAGCTTTCTTT. This encodes CASSLKQGSPVREAFF. This sequence joins TRBV6-6 and TRBJ1-1, with D tentatively TRBD1 (6 bases). Germline CDR1 is MNHNY and CDR2 is SVGAGI (reference sequence). Trimming pared 5 bases from V and 7 bases from J, leaving 23 bases between. CDR3 length: 16 residues.

The chain recombines TRBV12-3 or TRBV12-4 with TRBJ2-3; D possibly corresponds to TRBD1 (6 bases). This CDR3 has 13 amino acids. V was pared by 10 bases and J by 2 bases, with 13 bases between. The CDR3 coding sequence is TGTGCCACCCACGGACAGAACACAGATACGCAGTATTTT. It codes for CATHGQNTDTQYF.

This chain joins TRBV7-2 and TRBJ2-2, with 15 bases matching TRBD2. Germline V gives CDR1 SGHTA, CDR2 FQGNSA. Trimming at V came to 4 bases and at J to 4 bases, leaving 4 bases not matched to a gene. The CDR3 is made up of 17 amino acids. CDR3 protein: CASSSTGLAGGTGELFF. The CDR3 DNA follows: TGTGCCAGCAGCTCCACGGGACTAGCGGGGGGCACCGGGGAGCTGTTTTTT.

This chain uses TRBV7-2 with TRBJ2-1; 7 bases agree with TRBD1. Germline trimming cut 5 bases from V and 5 bases from J; bases unmatched to any gene: 6. CDR3 size: 14 residues. Germline assignment: CDR1 SGHTA and CDR2 FQGNSA. As DNA, the CDR3 is TGTGCCAGCAGCAAGGGACAGAAGAACAATGAGCAGTTCTTC. Amino acid sequence: CASSKGQKNNEQFF.

This rearrangement joins TRBV18 to TRBJ2-5, with D possibly matching TRBD1 (5 bases). The V and J ends lost 0 bases and 6 bases respectively, with 11 bases between them. The germline V gene encodes CDR1 KGHSH and CDR2 LQKENI. The CDR3 consists of 14 residues. This chain's CDR3 is CASSPPADIKTQYF. The CDR3 nucleotides are TGTGCCAGCTCACCACCGGCGGACATAAAGACCCAGTACTTC.

This chain links TRBV2 with TRBJ2-7; D is possibly TRBD1 (7 bases). In germline, CDR1 is SNHLY, CDR2 FYNNEI. This CDR3 is built from 17 residues. With 1 base removed from V and 2 bases from J, the gap between germline ends came to 18 bases. CDR3 bases: TGTGCCAGCAGTGAAGAGGAGGAGGGGGCCCCCACCTACGAGCAGTACTTC. It encodes CASSEEEEGAPTYEQYF. Based on the CDR3 plus reference TRBV2 and TRBJ2-7, the full variable domain is EPEVTQTPSHQVTQMGQEVILRCVPISNHLYFYWYRQILGQKVEFLVSFYNNEISEKSEIFDDQFSVERPDGSNFTLKIRSTKLEDSAMYFCASSEEEEGAPTYEQYFGPGTRLTVT.

The rearrangement uses TRBV28 and TRBJ1-4; tentatively, D is TRBD1 (5 bases). The germline V and J ends were trimmed by 2 bases and 8 bases, with 12 bases remaining between them. This CDR3 has 14 amino acids. Germline CDR1 and CDR2: MDHEN and SYDVKM. The CDR3 reads CASSLLGGGEKLFF. The CDR3 bases are TGTGCCAGCAGTTTACTCGGGGGAGGGGAAAAACTGTTTTTT.

This clone was seen a single time. This chain joins TRBV7-2 and TRBJ2-7, with 7 bases lining up with TRBD1. The germline V gene encodes CDR1 SGHTA and CDR2 FQGNSA. There are 12 residues in the CDR3. With V trimmed by 5 bases and J by 7 bases, 5 bases remained unmatched. The CDR3 DNA reads TGTGCCAGCAGCCCCAGGGGGTGGGAGCAGTACTTC. Protein: CASSPRGWEQYF.

The gene calls are TRBV5-4 and TRBJ1-1; no firm D call. CDR1 is SGHNT and CDR2 is YYREEE in the germline V gene (reference sequence). Trimming pared 0 bases from V and 1 base from J, leaving 10 bases between. The CDR3 is made up of 15 amino acids. CDR3 DNA sequence: TGTGCCAGCAGCTTGGTAGGACTCGGGAACACTGAAGCTTTCTTT. Protein sequence: CASSLVGLGNTEAFF.

CDR3 sequence: CAWSVGTSGWGPNGEQFF. CDR3 DNA sequence: TGTGCCTGGAGTGTTGGGACTAGCGGGTGGGGCCCCAACGGTGAGCAGTTCTTC. The V and J genes are TRBV30 and TRBJ2-1; the match to TRBD2 covers 12 bases. CDR3 size: 18 residues. Germline CDR1 reads GTSNPN; CDR2 reads SVGIG (reference sequence). V trimming: 0 bases; J trimming: 9 bases; junction bases outside the gene matches: 15.

The chain has TRBV5-1 and TRBJ2-1; 10 bases map to TRBD2. The CDR3 is made up of 15 amino acids. Trimming removed 3 bases from V and 3 bases from J; junction bases left unmatched: 3. Germline V gene lookup returns CDR1 SGHRS and CDR2 YFSETQ. CDR3 in amino acids: CASSSSGRGYNEQFF. CDR3 coding DNA: TGCGCCAGCAGCTCGAGCGGGAGGGGCTACAATGAGCAGTTCTTC. The entire variable domain, with the rest obtained from reference TRBV5-1 and TRBJ2-1, is as follows: KAGVTQTPRYLIKTRGQQVTLSCSPISGHRSVSWYQQTPGQGLQFLFEYFSETQRNKGNFPGRFSGRQFSNSRSEMNVSTLELGDSALYLCASSSSGRGYNEQFFGPGTRLTVL.

This rearrangement joins TRBV2 to TRBJ1-6; the D gene is possibly TRBD1 (6 bases). V lost 2 bases to trimming and J lost 10 bases, with 12 bases between them. Germline V lookup: CDR1 SNHLY, CDR2 FYNNEI. The CDR3 runs 14 residues. The CDR3 loop reads CASSEQGRDSPLHF. CDR3 DNA sequence: TGTGCCAGCAGTGAACAGGGGAGAGACTCACCCCTCCACTTT.

The J gene is TRBJ2-5, the V gene TRBV28, with a tentative D call TRBD1 (5 bases). Germline V CDR1 and CDR2: MDHEN, SYDVKM. The CDR3 is 16 amino acids. With 6 bases removed from V and 0 bases from J, the gap between germline ends came to 17 bases. CDR3 loop: CASSRPYDRNQETQYF. CDR3 in DNA: TGTGCCAGCAGCCGGCCCTATGACAGAAACCAAGAGACCCAGTACTTC.

This chain joins TRBV4-1 and TRBJ2-7, with D perhaps matching TRBD1 (6 bases). Germline V gene lookup returns CDR1 MGHRA and CDR2 YSYEKL. The CDR3 spans 16 residues. Trimming removed 3 bases at V and 5 bases at J, with 20 bases between. The CDR3 coding sequence is TGCGCCAGCAGCCATGTAATCAGGGGCCCCGGGGACGAGCAGTACTTC. It codes for CASSHVIRGPGDEQYF.